The sequence of this T cell receptor (beta chain) was determined in a study of CD8 T cells in Susac syndrome. With random hexamers, 0.5 to 1 ug RNA was reverse transcribed. immunoSEQ multiplex PCR amplified TCR beta CDR3 across 54 Vbeta, 13 Jbeta. TCRdb processed the immunoSEQ multiplex PCR reads anew with MiXCR; each CDR3 protein has one entry. The sample has about 200,000 distinct CDR3 sequences, 95% seen once. Controls were drawn from healthy donors and were matched for age and sex. Negative magnetic isolation gave CD8+ and CD4+ cells; FACS enriched CD8+ TEMRA. Germline lookup yields CDR1 SGHAT and CDR2 FQNNGV. Trimming took 5 bases from V and 4 from J, leaving 23 bases between them. This CDR3 contains 17 residues. Study findings and constraints: The study recognized that its TCR sequencing and HLA analysis covered a relatively small number of individuals.

Comments on this clonotype: Its cognate antigen is unknown.

The sequenced sample was CD4+ T cells from PBMCs. The clonotype was recovered from a human donor in good health. The chain recombines TRBV11-2 with TRBJ1-1; possible D gene TRBD1, 5 bases. The CDR3: CASSRDFTGGWGTEAFF. CDR3 nucleotides: TGTGCCAGCAGCCGCGATTTCACGGGGGGATGGGGCACTGAAGCTTTCTTT.